The text below deals with one T cell receptor (beta chain). Germline V gene data show CDR1 as SGHTA and CDR2 as FQGNSA. V shed 5 bases and J 10 bases; nucleotides not matched to a gene: 16. The CDR3 covers 17 residues. The sample comes from a study of cytomegalovirus exposure and HLA in healthy donors. The PCR contained 60 Vbeta and 13 Jbeta primers. Produced via immunoSEQ multiplex PCR; TCRdb's table is partial and in-frame only. The table records around 200,000 clones, 77% of them present only once. This sequence originates from a woman between 55 and 75 years old in good health and CMV-seropositive. Sequencing was carried out using PBMCs. This chain joins TRBV7-2 and TRBJ2-1, with 11 nucleotides matching TRBD2. The CDR3, as DNA: TGTGCCAGCAGCCCGTGGGGTAGCGGGGGGGCCAGGGGGGAGCAGTTCTTC. Its translation: CASSPWGSGGARGEQFF.